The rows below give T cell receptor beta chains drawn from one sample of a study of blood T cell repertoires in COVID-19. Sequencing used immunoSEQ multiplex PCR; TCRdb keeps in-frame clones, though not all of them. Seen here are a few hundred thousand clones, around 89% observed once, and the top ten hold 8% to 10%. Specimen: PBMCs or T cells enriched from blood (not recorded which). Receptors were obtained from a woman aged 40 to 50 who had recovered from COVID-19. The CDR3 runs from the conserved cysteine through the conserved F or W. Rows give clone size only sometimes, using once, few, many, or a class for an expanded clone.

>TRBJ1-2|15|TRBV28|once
CASSILSPRQRGYTF
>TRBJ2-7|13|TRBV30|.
CAWSVRGGHEQYF
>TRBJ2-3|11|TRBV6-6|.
CASSLIDTQYF
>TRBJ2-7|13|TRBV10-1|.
CASSESEEHEQYF
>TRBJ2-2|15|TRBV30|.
CAWISGGAWTGELFF
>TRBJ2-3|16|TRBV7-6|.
CASSRRQGRSTDTQYF
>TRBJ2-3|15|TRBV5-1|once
CASSTGLASTDTQYF
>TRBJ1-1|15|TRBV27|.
CASSLSFRGLTEAFF
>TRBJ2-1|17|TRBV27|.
CASSLLRASGSSNEQFF
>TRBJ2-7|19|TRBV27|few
CASSFGTSGRPGVRNEQYF
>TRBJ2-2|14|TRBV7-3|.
CASSLRGAPGELFF
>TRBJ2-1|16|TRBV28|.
CASSPLLGGSYNEQFF
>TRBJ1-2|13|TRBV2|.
CASKEGGWNGYTF
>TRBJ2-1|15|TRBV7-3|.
CASSFFHQSYNEQFF
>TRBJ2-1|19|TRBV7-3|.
CASSSTPGLAVSSYNEQFF
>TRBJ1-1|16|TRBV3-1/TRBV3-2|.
CASSHGGGGSNTEAFF
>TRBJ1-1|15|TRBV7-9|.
CASSFDRGPNDEAFF
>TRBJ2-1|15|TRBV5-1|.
CASSLVSRSYNEQFF
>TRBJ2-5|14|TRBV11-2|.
CASSSDRGQETQYF
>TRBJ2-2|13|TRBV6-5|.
CASRTGVSGELFF
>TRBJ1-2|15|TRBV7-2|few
CASSLAAGASYGYTF
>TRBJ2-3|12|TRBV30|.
CAQGISTDTQYF
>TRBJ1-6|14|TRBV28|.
CASTEGRGSSPLHF
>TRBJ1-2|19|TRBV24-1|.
CATHPLLQGQASSGYGYTF
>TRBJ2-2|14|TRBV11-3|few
CASSGGGNTGELFF
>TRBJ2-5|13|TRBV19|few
CASRKGVLETQYF
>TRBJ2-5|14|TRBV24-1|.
CATSDSPRGETQYF
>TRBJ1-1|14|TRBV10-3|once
CAISDRQGNTEAFF
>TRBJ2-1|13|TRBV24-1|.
CATSDLRGIEQFF
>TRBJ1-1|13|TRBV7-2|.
CASSGDRGAEAFF
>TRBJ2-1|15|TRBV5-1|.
CASSGLGESVNEQFF
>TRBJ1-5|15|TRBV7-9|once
CASSLGGLGYQPQHF
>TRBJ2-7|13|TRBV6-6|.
CASSSGLGYEQYF
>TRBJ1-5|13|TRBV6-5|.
CASRTGFDQPQHF
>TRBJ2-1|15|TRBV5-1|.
CASSPGTYLNNEQFF
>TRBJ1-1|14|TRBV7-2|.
CASSQQGANTEAFF
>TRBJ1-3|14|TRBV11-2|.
CASSLGQFGNTIYF
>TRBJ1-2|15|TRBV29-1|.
CSVEAPTGWAYGYTF
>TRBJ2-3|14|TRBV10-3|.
CAIRGSGVPDTQYF
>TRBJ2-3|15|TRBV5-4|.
CASSLDRGPADTQYF
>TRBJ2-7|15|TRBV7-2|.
CASSPNGGSQYEQYF
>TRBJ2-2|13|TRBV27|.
CASSLSRTGELFF
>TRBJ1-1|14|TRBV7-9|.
CASTPPGLNTEAFF
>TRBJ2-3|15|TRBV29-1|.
CSHILAGGGTDTQYF
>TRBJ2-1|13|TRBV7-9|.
CASSLVGNNEQFF
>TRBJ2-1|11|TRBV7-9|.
CASLGGYEQFF
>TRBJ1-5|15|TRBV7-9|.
CASSLASVSNQPQHF
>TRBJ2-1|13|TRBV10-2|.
CACTGGNLNEQFF
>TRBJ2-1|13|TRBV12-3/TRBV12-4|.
CASRGGLDNEQFF
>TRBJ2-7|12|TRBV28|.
CASTPQVGVQYF
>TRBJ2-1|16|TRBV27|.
CASSLLAGVGIGEQFF
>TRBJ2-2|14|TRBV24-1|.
CATSDLANTGELFF
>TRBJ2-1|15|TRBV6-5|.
CASRARDIGPNEQFF
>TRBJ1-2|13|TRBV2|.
CASLGTGDYGYTF
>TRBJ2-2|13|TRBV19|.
CAGRDSNTGELFF